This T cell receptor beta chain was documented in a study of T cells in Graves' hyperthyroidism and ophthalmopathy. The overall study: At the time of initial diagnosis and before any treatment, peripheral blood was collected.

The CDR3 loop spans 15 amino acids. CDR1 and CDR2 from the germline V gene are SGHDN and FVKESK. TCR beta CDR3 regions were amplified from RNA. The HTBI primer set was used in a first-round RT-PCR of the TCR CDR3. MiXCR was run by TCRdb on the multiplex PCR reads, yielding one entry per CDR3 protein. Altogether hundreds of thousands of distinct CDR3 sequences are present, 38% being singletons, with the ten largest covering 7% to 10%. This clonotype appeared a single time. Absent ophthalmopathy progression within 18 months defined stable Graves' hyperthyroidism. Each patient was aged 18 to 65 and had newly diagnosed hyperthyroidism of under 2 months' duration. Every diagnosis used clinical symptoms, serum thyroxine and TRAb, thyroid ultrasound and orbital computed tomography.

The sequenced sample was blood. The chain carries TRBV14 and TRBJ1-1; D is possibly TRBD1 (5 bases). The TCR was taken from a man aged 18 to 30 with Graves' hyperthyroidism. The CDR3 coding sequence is TGTGCTAGAGCAAACTCGGGACGGATGAACACTGAAGCTTTCTTT. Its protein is CARANSGRMNTEAFF.